This T cell receptor beta chain originates from a study of early stage breast cancer tumors. Overall study: About 70% of the 16 invasive tumors were ER+, PR+ and HER2-. The ER+/PR+/HER2- tumors included seven or eight ductal and a few lobular carcinomas.

The data were produced by immunoSEQ multiplex PCR, yet TCRdb's version contains in-frame clones alone and is incomplete. The repertoire includes 50,000 to 65,000 clones, about 93% of them detected once, and 4.5% to 5% sits in the top ten. This CDR3 region has 15 residues. Trimming at V came to 6 bases and at J to 9 bases, leaving 8 bases not matched to a gene. Germline V gene sequence: CDR1 MNHEY, CDR2 SMNVEV (reference sequence). For this clone: Its antigen is currently unknown.

Study-level results: Most shared enriched TCRB sequences were commonly generated ones.

The source is a person between 65 and 79 years old with breast cancer. The chain links TRBV27 to TRBJ2-1; 13 bases agree with TRBD2. What was sequenced was blood. The CDR3 reads CASSAGTSGTREQFF. DNA for the CDR3: TGTGCCAGCAGCGCCGGGACTAGCGGGACGCGTGAGCAGTTCTTC.